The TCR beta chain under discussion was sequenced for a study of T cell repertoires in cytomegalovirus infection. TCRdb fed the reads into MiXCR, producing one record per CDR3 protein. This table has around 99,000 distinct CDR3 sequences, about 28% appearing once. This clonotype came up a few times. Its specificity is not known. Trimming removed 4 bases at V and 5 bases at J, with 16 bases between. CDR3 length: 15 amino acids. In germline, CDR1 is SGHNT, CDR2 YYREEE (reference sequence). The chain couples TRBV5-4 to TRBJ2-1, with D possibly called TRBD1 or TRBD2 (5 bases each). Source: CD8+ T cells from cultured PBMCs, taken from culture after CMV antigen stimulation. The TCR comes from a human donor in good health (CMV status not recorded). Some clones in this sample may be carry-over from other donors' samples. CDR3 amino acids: CASSQSWGNDNEQFF. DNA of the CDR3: TGTGCCAGCAGCCAATCGTGGGGGAACGACAATGAGCAGTTCTTC.